This T cell receptor (beta chain) was sequenced during a study of control samples from healthy donors and cancer patients. Trimming removed 6 bases from V and 2 bases from J; junction bases left unmatched: 7. The CDR3 loop spans 17 amino acids. Germline V gene data show CDR1 as MNHEY and CDR2 as SVGEGT. TCRdb's table, derived via immunoSEQ multiplex PCR, lists solely in-frame clones and lacks some. Of about 150,000 clones listed, just under 95% are singletons. This receptor was identified in a man aged 35 to 55 in good health. The chain joins TRBV6-2 or TRBV6-3 to TRBJ2-3, with 14 positions matching TRBD2. The specimen sequenced was blood. The CDR3 sequence: CASSARTSGGFTDTQYF. The CDR3 nucleotides read TGTGCCAGCAGCGCTAGGACTAGCGGGGGGTTCACAGATACGCAGTATTTT.